The TCR beta chain described here comes from a study of T cells expressing NK-cell markers. Regarding this clonotype: Its specificity is not known.

Production of TCR beta cDNA relied on 5'RACE template switching with UMIs. TCRdb reprocessed the 5' RACE reads; each CDR3 protein has one entry and no DNA is given. This repertoire includes roughly 380,000 distinct CDR3 sequences. Germline assignment: CDR1 DFQATT and CDR2 SNEGSKA (reference sequence). The CDR3 covers 13 residues. Study observations and caveats: Certain NKG2C+ T cell clones were expanded, and their HCMV specificity remained unclear. There were several donors in whom these clonotypes also led the CD3+CD56-NKG2C+ fraction. Top CD8+ clonotypes included the dominant CD3+CD56+NKG2C+ clonotypes in six donors.

The sample comprised blood T cells: a sorted CD56 or NKG2C T cell subset, CD4+ or CD8+ T cells, or bulk PBMC T cells (not recorded which). V gene TRBV20-1 combines with J gene TRBJ1-1. The TCR sequence derives from a man aged 18-75 years in good health. CDR3 amino acids: CSARIFRNTEAFF.